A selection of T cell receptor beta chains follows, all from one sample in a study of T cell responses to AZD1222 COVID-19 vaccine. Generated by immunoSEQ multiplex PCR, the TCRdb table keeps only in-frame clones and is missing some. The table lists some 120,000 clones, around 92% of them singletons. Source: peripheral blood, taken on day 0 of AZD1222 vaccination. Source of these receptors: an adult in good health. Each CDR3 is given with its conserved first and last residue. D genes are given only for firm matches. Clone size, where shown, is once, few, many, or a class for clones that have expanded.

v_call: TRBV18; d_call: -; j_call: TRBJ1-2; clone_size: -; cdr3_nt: TGTGCCAGCTCACCACAGGGTTATAATGGCTACACCTTC; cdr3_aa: CASSPQGYNGYTF
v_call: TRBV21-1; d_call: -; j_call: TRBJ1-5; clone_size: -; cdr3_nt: TGTGCCAGCAGCAAATCATCACATAGCAATCAGCCCCAGCATTTT; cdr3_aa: CASSKSSHSNQPQHF
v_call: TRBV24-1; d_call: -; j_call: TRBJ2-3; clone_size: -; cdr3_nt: TGTGCCACCAGTGATCCATCCAGGGGGGGCCTCACAGATACGCAGTATTTT; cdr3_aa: CATSDPSRGGLTDTQYF
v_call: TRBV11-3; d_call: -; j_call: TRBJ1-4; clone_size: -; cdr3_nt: TGTGCCAGCAGCCCAGTGACAGGCGGGAATGAAAAACTGTTTTTT; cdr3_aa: CASSPVTGGNEKLFF
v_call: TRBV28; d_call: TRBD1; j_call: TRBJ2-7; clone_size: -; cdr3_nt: TGTGCCAGCAGTACCACAGGGGCCAGTTACGAGCAGTACTTC; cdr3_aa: CASSTTGASYEQYF
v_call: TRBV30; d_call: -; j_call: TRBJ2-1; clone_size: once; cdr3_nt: TGTGCCTGGAAGTCTTTTAAGGGGGACTCCTACAATGAGCAGTTCTTC; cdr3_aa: CAWKSFKGDSYNEQFF
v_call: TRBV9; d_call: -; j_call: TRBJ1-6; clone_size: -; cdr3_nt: TGTGCCAGCAGCGTCAACGGGATTAATTCACCCCTCCACTTT; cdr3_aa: CASSVNGINSPLHF
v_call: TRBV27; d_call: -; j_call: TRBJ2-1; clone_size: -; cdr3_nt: TGTGCCAGCAGTTTAATGAACCCAACCGGCAATGAGCAGTTCTTC; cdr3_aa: CASSLMNPTGNEQFF
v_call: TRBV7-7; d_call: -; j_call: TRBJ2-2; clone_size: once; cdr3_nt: TGTGCCAGCAGCTCGGACATATTGTTCTCCGGGGAGCTGTTTTTT; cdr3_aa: CASSSDILFSGELFF
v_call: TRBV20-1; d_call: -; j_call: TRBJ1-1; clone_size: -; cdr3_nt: TGCAGTGCAAAGAGGCTGGGTGAAGCTTTCTTT; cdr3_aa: CSAKRLGEAFF
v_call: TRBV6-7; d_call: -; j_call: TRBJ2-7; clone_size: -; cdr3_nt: TGTGCCAGCAGTACCGAAACAGGGGACTCTTCCTACGAGCAGTACTTC; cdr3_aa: CASSTETGDSSYEQYF
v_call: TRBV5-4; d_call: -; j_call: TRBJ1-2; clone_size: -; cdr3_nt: TGTGCCAGCAGCTTGGCCGCGGCGGATTATGGCTACACCTTC; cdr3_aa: CASSLAAADYGYTF
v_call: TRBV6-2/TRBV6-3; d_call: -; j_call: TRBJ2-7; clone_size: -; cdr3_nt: TGTGCCAGCAGCTTCGACTACGAGCAGTACTTC; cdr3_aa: CASSFDYEQYF
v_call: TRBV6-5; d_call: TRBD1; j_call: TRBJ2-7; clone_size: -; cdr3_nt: TGTGCCAGCAGCCCGGGACAGGTAGCCTACGAGCAGTACTTC; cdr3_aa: CASSPGQVAYEQYF
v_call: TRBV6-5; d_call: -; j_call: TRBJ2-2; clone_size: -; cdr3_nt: TGTGCCAGCAGTTATGACAGTGGCACCGGGGAGCTGTTTTTT; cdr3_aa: CASSYDSGTGELFF
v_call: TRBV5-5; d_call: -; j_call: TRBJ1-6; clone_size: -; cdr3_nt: TGTGCCAGCAGCTCTGATGTACAGATATTTTCACCCCTCCACTTT; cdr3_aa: CASSSDVQIFSPLHF
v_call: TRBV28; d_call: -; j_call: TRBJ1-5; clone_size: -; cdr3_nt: TGTGCCAGCAGTCCGGGACAACTCAATCAGCCCCAGCATTTT; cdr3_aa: CASSPGQLNQPQHF
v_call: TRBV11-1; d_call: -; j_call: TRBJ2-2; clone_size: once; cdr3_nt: TGTGCCAGCAGCCCCACTAGGGCATCCAACACCGGGGAGCTGTTTTTT; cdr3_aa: CASSPTRASNTGELFF
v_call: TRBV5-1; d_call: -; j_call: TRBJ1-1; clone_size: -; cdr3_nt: TGCGCCAGCAGCTCGGGTCTTCCTAGGGGAGCTTTCTTT; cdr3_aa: CASSSGLPRGAFF
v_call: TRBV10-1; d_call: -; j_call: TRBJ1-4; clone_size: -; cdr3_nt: TGCGCCAGCACCCGACGAGGGCCTGAAAAACTGTTTTTT; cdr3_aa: CASTRRGPEKLFF
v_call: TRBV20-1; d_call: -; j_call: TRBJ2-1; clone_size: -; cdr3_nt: TGCAGTGCTAGTAATGCGGAGGGGGGAAAGTTCTTC; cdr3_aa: CSASNAEGGKFF
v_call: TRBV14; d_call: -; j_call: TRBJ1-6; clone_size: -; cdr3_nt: TGTGCCAGCAGCCAAGCCAGGGGAGGCACACCCCTCCACTTT; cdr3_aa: CASSQARGGTPLHF
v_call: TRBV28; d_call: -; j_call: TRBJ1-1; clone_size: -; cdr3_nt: TGTGCCAGCAGTTTAGGGGTTTTGGGGGGGATTGCTGAAGCTTTCTTT; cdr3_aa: CASSLGVLGGIAEAFF
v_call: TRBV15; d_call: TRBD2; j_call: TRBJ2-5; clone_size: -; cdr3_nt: TGTGCCACCAGCAGAGTCGGTAGCGGGAGTTGGGAGACCCAGTACTTC; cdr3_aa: CATSRVGSGSWETQYF
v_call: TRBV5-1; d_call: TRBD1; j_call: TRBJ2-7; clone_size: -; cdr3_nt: TGCGCCAGCAGCGACCGGGACAGGGTATTAGCGGAGGCCGTTGACTACGAGCAGTACTTC; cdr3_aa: CASSDRDRVLAEAVDYEQYF
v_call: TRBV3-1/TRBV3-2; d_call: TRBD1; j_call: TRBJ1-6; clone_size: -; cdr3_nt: TGTGCCAGCAGCCAAGTTACAGGGGGTAATTCACCCCTCCACTTT; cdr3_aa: CASSQVTGGNSPLHF
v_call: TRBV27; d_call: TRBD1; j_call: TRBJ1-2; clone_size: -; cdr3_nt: TGTGCCAGCAGACCCCAGGGCCTGGGACAGGGTCTGTCGTCGCGGGGCTACACCTTC; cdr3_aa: CASRPQGLGQGLSSRGYTF
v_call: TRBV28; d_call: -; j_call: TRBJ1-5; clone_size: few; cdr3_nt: TGTGCCAGCAGTCCACCGGACGGCCCTGGGCCCCAGCATTTT; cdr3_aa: CASSPPDGPGPQHF
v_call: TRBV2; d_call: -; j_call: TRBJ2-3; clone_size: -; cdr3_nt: TGTGCCAGCAGTGGGTCAGGACGAGCAGATACGCAGTATTTT; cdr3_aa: CASSGSGRADTQYF
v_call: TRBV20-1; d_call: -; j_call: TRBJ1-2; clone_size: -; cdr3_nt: TGCAGTGCTAGTCGGCAGGCTTTACGCTACACCTTC; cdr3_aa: CSASRQALRYTF
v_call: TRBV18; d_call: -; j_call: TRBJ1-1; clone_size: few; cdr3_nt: TGTGCCAGCTCACCACGGGAAATTTTAAACACTGAAGCTTTCTTT; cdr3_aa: CASSPREILNTEAFF